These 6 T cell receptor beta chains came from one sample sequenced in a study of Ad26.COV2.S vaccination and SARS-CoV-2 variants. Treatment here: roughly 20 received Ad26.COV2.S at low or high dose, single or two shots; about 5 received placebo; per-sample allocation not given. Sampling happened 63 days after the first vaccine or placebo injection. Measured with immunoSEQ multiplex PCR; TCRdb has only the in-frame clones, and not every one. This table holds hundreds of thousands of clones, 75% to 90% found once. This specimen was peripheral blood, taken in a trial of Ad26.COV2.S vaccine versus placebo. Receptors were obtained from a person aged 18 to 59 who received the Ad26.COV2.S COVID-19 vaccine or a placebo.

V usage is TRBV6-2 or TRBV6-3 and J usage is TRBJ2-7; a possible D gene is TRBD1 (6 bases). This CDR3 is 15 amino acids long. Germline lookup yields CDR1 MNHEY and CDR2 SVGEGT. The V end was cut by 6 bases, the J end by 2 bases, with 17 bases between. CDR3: CASSSSQGIAYEQYF. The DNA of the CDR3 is TGTGCCAGCAGCTCTTCACAGGGAATTGCCTACGAGCAGTACTTC.

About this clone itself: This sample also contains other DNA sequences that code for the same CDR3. CDR3: CASSGTGELFF. CDR3 nucleotides: TGTGCCAGCAGCGGGACCGGGGAGCTGTTTTTT. The gene calls are TRBV28 and TRBJ2-2; D uncertain. CDR1 is MDHEN and CDR2 is SYDVKM in the germline V gene. The V end lost 6 bases, the J end lost 5 bases, and 4 bases lay between the germline ends. The CDR3 is made up of 11 amino acids.

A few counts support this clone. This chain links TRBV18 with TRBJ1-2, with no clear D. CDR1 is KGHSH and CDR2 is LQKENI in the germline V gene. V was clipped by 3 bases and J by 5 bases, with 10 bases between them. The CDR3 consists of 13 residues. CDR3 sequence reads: CASSPPSAYGYTF. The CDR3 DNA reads TGTGCCAGCTCACCCCCGTCCGCGTATGGCTACACCTTC.

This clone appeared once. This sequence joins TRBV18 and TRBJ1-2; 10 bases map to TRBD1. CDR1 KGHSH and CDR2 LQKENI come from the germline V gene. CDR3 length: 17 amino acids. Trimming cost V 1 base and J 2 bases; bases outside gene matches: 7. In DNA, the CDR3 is TGTGCCAGCTCACCACTATCACGGGGACAGGGGAACTATGGCTACACCTTC. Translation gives CASSPLSRGQGNYGYTF.

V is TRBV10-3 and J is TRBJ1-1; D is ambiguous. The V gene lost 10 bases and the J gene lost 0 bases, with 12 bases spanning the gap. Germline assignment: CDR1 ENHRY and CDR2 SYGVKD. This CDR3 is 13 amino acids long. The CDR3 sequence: CATTDGMNTEAFF. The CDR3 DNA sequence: TGTGCCACCACCGACGGGATGAACACTGAAGCTTTCTTT.

The CDR3: CASVLGTASSYEQYF. Here the CDR3 DNA reads TGTGCCAGCGTTCTCGGGACAGCCTCGTCCTACGAGCAGTACTTC. This chain uses TRBV28 with TRBJ2-7; 7 bases agree with TRBD1. After removal of 8 bases from V and 1 base from J, the junction contained 11 bases not matched to a gene. Germline loops: CDR1 MDHEN, CDR2 SYDVKM. The CDR3 has 15 residues.